This T cell receptor beta chain is drawn from a study of PD-1 blockade in classical Hodgkin lymphoma. Study-level points and caveats: By C4D1 there was a significant rise in CD4+ TCR diversity but not in CD8+ TCR diversity. Lower baseline TCR diversity marked trial partial responders and progressors.

For this clone: Its matching antigen is unknown.

V was pared by 0 bases and J by 4 bases, with 10 bases between. The CDR3 covers 14 residues. Germline lookup yields CDR1 SGHRS and CDR2 YFSETQ. TCRdb keeps only in-frame clones here, not all; method: immunoSEQ multiplex PCR. The sample lists 47,000 or so clones, 73% seen once, with about 10% in the top ten. Following autologous stem cell transplantation, relapse occurred in every patient, and exposure to brentuximab vedotin varied. The sample here was peripheral blood mononuclear cells (PBMCs), taken at baseline. This clonotype was sampled from a human donor with classical Hodgkin lymphoma. The chain combines TRBV5-1 with TRBJ1-1; D remains ambiguous. The CDR3 reads CASSLGQAGTEAFF. The CDR3 DNA reads TGCGCCAGCAGCTTGGGGCAGGCGGGCACTGAAGCTTTCTTT.